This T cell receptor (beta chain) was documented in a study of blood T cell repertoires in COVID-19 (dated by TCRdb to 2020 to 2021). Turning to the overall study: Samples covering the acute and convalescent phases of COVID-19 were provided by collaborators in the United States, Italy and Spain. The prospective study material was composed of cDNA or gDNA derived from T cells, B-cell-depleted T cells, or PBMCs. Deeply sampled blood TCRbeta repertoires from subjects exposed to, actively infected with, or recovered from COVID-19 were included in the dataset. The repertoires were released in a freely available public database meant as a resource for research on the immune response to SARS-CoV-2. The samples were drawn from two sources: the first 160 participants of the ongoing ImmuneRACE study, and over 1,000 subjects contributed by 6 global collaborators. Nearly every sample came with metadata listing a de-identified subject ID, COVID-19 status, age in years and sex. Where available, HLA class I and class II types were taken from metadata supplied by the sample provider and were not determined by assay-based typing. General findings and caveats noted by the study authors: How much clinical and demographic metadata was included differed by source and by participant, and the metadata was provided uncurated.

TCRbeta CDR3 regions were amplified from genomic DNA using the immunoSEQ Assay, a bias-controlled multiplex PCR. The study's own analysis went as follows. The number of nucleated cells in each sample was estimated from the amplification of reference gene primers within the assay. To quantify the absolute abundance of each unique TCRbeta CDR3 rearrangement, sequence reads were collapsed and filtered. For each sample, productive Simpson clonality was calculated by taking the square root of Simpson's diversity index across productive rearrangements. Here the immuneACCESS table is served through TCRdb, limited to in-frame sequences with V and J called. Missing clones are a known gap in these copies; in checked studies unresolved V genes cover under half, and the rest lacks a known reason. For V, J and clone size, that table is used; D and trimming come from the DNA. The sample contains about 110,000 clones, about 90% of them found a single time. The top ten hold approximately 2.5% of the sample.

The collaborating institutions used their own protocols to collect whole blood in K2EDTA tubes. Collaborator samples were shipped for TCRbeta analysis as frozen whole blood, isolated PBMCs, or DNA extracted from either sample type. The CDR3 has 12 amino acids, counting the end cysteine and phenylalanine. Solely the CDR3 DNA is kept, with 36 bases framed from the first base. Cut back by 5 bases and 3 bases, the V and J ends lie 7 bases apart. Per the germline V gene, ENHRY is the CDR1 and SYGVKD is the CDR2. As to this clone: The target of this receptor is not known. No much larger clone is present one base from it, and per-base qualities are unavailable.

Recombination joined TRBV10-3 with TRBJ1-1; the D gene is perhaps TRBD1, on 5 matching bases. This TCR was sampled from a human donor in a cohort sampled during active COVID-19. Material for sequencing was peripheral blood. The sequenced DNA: TGTGCCATCAGTCCGGGGGACACTGAAGCTTTCTTT. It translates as CAISPGDTEAFF.